These 29 T cell receptor beta chains were sequenced from one sample in a study of blood T cell repertoires in COVID-19. The method was immunoSEQ multiplex PCR; TCRdb's version includes in-frame clones alone and lacks a portion of them. The table shows some 350,000 clones, with 85% to 90% occurring only once. Sequencing used peripheral blood. These receptors all come from a man aged 18 to 30 with active or convalescent COVID-19.

To note about this clone: Relative to the germline gene, one junction end is altered; a read error may explain this. The genes are TRBV15 and TRBJ2-6; D possibly corresponds to TRBD1 (6 bases). Germline loops: CDR1 LNHNV, CDR2 YYDKDF (reference sequence). The CDR3 sequence is 17 residues long. The CDR3 coding sequence is TGTGCCACCAGCAGAAGAGGGACAAGCTCTGGGGCCAACGTGCTGACTTTC. Translating gives CATSRRGTSSGANVLTF.

This chain connects TRBV7-2 to TRBJ2-1; the D is unclear. The ends were cut back, 4 bases at V and 10 bases at J, with 8 bases in the middle. The CDR3 is made up of 11 amino acids. CDR1 is SGHTA, CDR2 FQGNSA, per germline. The CDR3 protein is CASSSPVEQFF. The DNA for the CDR3 is TGTGCCAGCAGCTCCCCAGTGGAGCAGTTCTTC.

This chain's CDR3 is CASSLMAPRVAGNTIYF. The CDR3 DNA sequence: TGTGCCAGCAGCTTAATGGCCCCCAGGGTGGCTGGAAACACCATATATTTT. The chain combines TRBV7-2 with TRBJ1-3, with D possibly being TRBD1 (5 bases). Looked up from germline, CDR1 is SGHTA and CDR2 is FQGNSA. The CDR3 consists of 17 residues. Trimming stripped 2 bases from V and 2 bases from J, with 16 bases between. Full variable domain (rest looked up from reference TRBV7-2 and TRBJ1-3): GAGVSQSPSNKVTEKGKDVELRCDPISGHTALYWYRQSLGQGLEFLIYFQGNSAPDKSGLPSDRFSAERTGGSVSTLTIQRTQQEDSAVYLCASSLMAPRVAGNTIYFGEGSWLTVV.

The chain is built from TRBV6-5 and TRBJ1-3; no clear D gene. The CDR3 runs to 15 residues. V lost 1 base, J lost 6 bases, and 13 bases lay in between. From germline, CDR1 is MNHEY and CDR2 SVGAGI. The CDR3 sequence: CASSYFEGLVNTIYF. The CDR3 DNA is TGTGCCAGCAGTTACTTTGAGGGTTTGGTAAACACCATATATTTT.

V is TRBV19 and J is TRBJ2-1, with TRBD2 identical over 11 bases. CDR1 and CDR2 from the germline V gene are LNHDA and SQIVND (reference sequence). V lost 7 bases to trimming and J lost 6 bases; unmatched junction nucleotides: 8. This CDR3 region has 15 residues. This chain's CDR3 is CASTLVGTSGNEQFF. CDR3 coding DNA: TGTGCCAGTACCTTAGTTGGGACTAGCGGCAATGAGCAGTTCTTC.

The CDR3: CASSPSGTGVTGELFF. CDR3 bases: TGTGCCAGCTCACCGTCCGGGACAGGGGTCACCGGGGAGCTGTTTTTT. V usage is TRBV18 and J usage is TRBJ2-2; the match to TRBD1 covers 10 bases. The CDR3 is 16 amino acids. Germline V CDR1 and CDR2: KGHSH, LQKENI. V shed 3 bases and J 4 bases; nucleotides not matched to a gene: 5.

V is TRBV28 and J is TRBJ1-2; no definite D call. The length of the CDR3 is 12 residues. From germline, CDR1 is MDHEN and CDR2 SYDVKM. Between the trimmed V and J ends, which lost 5 bases and 8 bases, there was a span of 12 bases. In DNA form, the CDR3 reads TGTGCCAGCAGTAGACTGGGTGGCGGCTACACCTTC. It encodes CASSRLGGGYTF.

This chain links TRBV7-9 with TRBJ1-3; D is uncertain. Trimming shortened V by 3 bases and J by 4 bases, and 13 bases separated the two germline ends. CDR3 length: 15 amino acids. CDR1 and CDR2 from the germline V gene are SEHNR and FQNEAQ (reference sequence). The CDR3, as DNA: TGTGCCAGCAGCTTTTCCCGCGGGTCGGGAAACACCATATATTTT. This encodes CASSFSRGSGNTIYF.

The CDR3 DNA is TGTGCCAGCAGTCCCACGGGACAGGGCTATAATTCACCCCTCCACTTT. This gives the protein CASSPTGQGYNSPLHF. The chain is built from TRBV28 and TRBJ1-6; 9 bases fit TRBD1. The germline gives CDR1 MDHEN, CDR2 SYDVKM. There are 16 residues in the CDR3. Germline trimming cut 5 bases from V and 3 bases from J; bases unmatched to any gene: 5.

This chain uses TRBV6-2 or TRBV6-3 with TRBJ2-7, with D possibly being TRBD1 (6 bases). Germline values: CDR1 MNHEY, CDR2 SVGEGT. CDR3 length equals 14 residues. The V and J ends lost 4 bases and 0 bases respectively, with 10 bases between them. This chain's CDR3 is CASSSYRDSYEQYF. The DNA for the CDR3 is TGTGCCAGCAGTTCGTACAGGGACTCCTACGAGCAGTACTTC.

The J gene is TRBJ1-2, the V gene TRBV5-6; D call uncertain. The ends were cut back, 1 base at V and 5 bases at J, with 12 bases in the middle. Germline values: CDR1 SGHDT, CDR2 YYEEEE. The CDR3 is made up of 14 amino acids. CDR3 bases: TGTGCCAGCAGCTTGATAGTCAGGCCGTATGGCTACACCTTC. Its translation: CASSLIVRPYGYTF.

V and J are TRBV28 and TRBJ2-7; 9 bases map to TRBD1. Germline lookup yields CDR1 MDHEN and CDR2 SYDVKM. The CDR3 totals 15 residues. The V gene end was trimmed by 5 bases and the J gene end by 3 bases; junction bases not matched to a gene: 8. The CDR3 nucleotides are TGTGCCAGCAGTCCTGGGACAGGGAAAAACTACGAGCAGTACTTC. Protein: CASSPGTGKNYEQYF.

The V and J genes are TRBV6-5 and TRBJ2-5; TRBD2 matches 9 bases. Germline V gene sequence: CDR1 MNHEY, CDR2 SVGAGI. V shed 4 bases and J 5 bases; nucleotides not matched to a gene: 5. The CDR3 has 14 residues. Written as DNA, the CDR3 is TGTGCCAGCAGTTTCGGCGGGGGGGAGGAGACCCAGTACTTC. This translates into CASSFGGGEETQYF.

V is TRBV12-3 or TRBV12-4 and J is TRBJ2-7; no definite D call. Trimming removed 2 bases at V and 2 bases at J, with 4 bases between. The CDR3 runs to 12 residues. The CDR3 loop is CASSLITYEQYF. CDR3 DNA: TGTGCCAGCAGTTTAATCACCTACGAGCAGTACTTC.

The chain combines TRBV28 with TRBJ1-1; TRBD1 aligns across 8 bases. Germline CDR1 reads MDHEN; CDR2 reads SYDVKM. J lost 1 base, V lost 3 bases, and 4 bases had no gene match. The length of the CDR3 is 15 residues. The CDR3 coding sequence is TGTGCCAGCAGTTTCCAGGGGGCGGGGAACACTGAAGCTTTCTTT. This translates into CASSFQGAGNTEAFF.

CDR3 sequence (DNA): TGTGCCAGCTCACCAAGAGGATCGCGAGGCGAAAAACTGTTTTTT. This encodes CASSPRGSRGEKLFF. The chain uses TRBV18 and TRBJ1-4; no clear D. CDR1 KGHSH and CDR2 LQKENI come from the germline V gene. The V end lost 2 bases, the J end lost 8 bases, and 15 bases lay between the germline ends. This CDR3 spans 15 amino acids.

This chain joins TRBV7-3 and TRBJ2-2; D ambiguous. This CDR3 has 14 residues. The V gene lost 5 bases and the J gene lost 7 bases, with 14 bases spanning the gap. Germline V gene data show CDR1 as SGHTA and CDR2 as FQGTGA. Here the CDR3 DNA reads TGTGCCAGCAGCCCATACAATCATAACGGGGAGCTGTTTTTT. Residues: CASSPYNHNGELFF.

The chain combines TRBV28 with TRBJ1-2; D may be TRBD1 (5 bases). The CDR3 contains 16 residues. Deletions cut 3 bases from V and 4 bases from J, with 18 bases between. Germline V CDR1 and CDR2: MDHEN, SYDVKM. The CDR3 DNA reads as TGTGCCAGCAGTTTTGGGACGGGGGAAGGAAGCTATGGCTACACCTTC. It codes for CASSFGTGEGSYGYTF.

The CDR3 loop reads CASSATGLSGANVLTF. The DNA for the CDR3 is TGTGCCAGCAGCGCGACAGGTCTCTCTGGGGCCAACGTCCTGACTTTC. The chain links TRBV9 to TRBJ2-6; D is perhaps TRBD1 (6 bases). Germline lookup yields CDR1 SGDLS and CDR2 YYNGEE. Trimming took 3 bases from V and 0 from J, leaving 10 bases between them. This CDR3 comprises 16 residues.

The rearrangement joins TRBV6-5 to TRBJ1-6; D is ambiguous. V was pared by 4 bases and J by 10 bases, with 8 bases between. This CDR3 comprises 12 residues. Germline lookup yields CDR1 MNHEY and CDR2 SVGAGI. Here the CDR3 reads CASSLVRSPLHF. As DNA, the CDR3 is TGTGCCAGCAGTTTGGTCAGGTCACCCCTCCACTTT.

The rearrangement uses TRBV5-1 and TRBJ1-2; TRBD1 is a possible D gene (6 bases). The length of the CDR3 is 15 residues. Germline assignment: CDR1 SGHRS and CDR2 YFSETQ. V lost 3 bases, J lost 7 bases, and 19 bases lay in between. Written as DNA, the CDR3 is TGCGCCAGCAGCTCCCAAGAACAGGGTTTCGGTGGCTACACCTTC. Amino acids: CASSSQEQGFGGYTF.

The chain recombines TRBV3-1 (or the pseudogene TRBV3-2) with TRBJ1-3, with D possibly matching TRBD1 (5 bases). This CDR3 is built from 17 residues. Looked up from germline, CDR1 is LGHDT and CDR2 is YNNKEL (reference sequence). Trimming shortened V by 0 bases and J by 0 bases, and 12 bases separated the two germline ends. The CDR3 nucleotides are TGTGCCAGCAGCCAAGAAGGGAGGGGTCCCTCTGGAAACACCATATATTTT. The encoded protein is CASSQEGRGPSGNTIYF.

The V call is TRBV19, the J call TRBJ2-7, with D maybe TRBD2 (5 bases). V lost 1 base, J lost 0 bases, and 10 bases lay in between. The CDR3 sequence is 15 residues long. Germline-derived CDR1 and CDR2 are LNHDA and SQIVND (reference sequence). DNA for the CDR3: TGTGCCAGTAGTATAGCCTCGGGAAACTCCTACGAGCAGTACTTC. This translates into CASSIASGNSYEQYF.

The rearrangement links TRBV15 to TRBJ2-5; TRBD1 matches 8 bases. CDR3 length: 15 residues. V lost 0 bases, J lost 5 bases, and 5 bases stayed unmatched. Germline CDR1 LNHNV, CDR2 YYDKDF (reference sequence). The CDR3 protein is CATSRDWRQGETQYF. CDR3 nucleotides: TGTGCCACCAGCAGAGATTGGAGACAGGGGGAGACCCAGTACTTC.

The chain recombines TRBV24-1 with TRBJ1-5; tentative D call: TRBD1 (5 bases). V was trimmed by 6 bases and J by 4 bases, leaving 18 bases between them. This CDR3 contains 16 residues. Germline CDR1 reads KGHDR; CDR2 reads SFDVKD. The CDR3 spells CATSPSGGGTNQPQHF. For the CDR3, the DNA is TGTGCCACCAGTCCCAGTGGGGGGGGTACGAATCAGCCCCAGCATTTT.

This rearrangement joins TRBV18 to TRBJ1-6, with TRBD1 identical over 8 bases. Germline V gene data show CDR1 as KGHSH and CDR2 as LQKENI. The CDR3 extends over 14 amino acids. With 4 bases clipped from V and 7 bases from J, the junction kept 3 bases outside the gene matches. CDR3 region: CASSRDRKNSPLHF. The CDR3 coding sequence is TGTGCCAGCTCACGGGACAGGAAAAATTCACCCCTCCACTTT.

V usage is TRBV20-1 and J usage is TRBJ2-1; 7 bases agree with TRBD2. Looked up from germline, CDR1 is DFQATT and CDR2 is SNEGSKA (reference sequence). The junction had 16 bases not matched to a gene; V was cut back by 3 bases and J by 8 bases. The CDR3 has 16 amino acids. The DNA of the CDR3 is TGCAGTGCTAGTCCCAGCGGGACGGGTGTTGGGCATGAGCAGTTCTTC. It is translated as CSASPSGTGVGHEQFF.

This rearrangement joins TRBV2 to TRBJ2-7, with D maybe TRBD1 (7 bases). Deletions cut 6 bases from V and 4 bases from J, with 16 bases between. This CDR3 region has 14 residues. Germline CDR1 SNHLY, CDR2 FYNNEI. The CDR3 here is CASRRSGGRYEQYF. The CDR3 DNA is TGTGCCAGCAGGCGTTCAGGGGGGCGGTACGAGCAGTACTTC.

V usage is TRBV7-2 and J usage is TRBJ2-7; no firm D call. Deletions cut 8 bases from V and 1 base from J, with 12 bases between. This CDR3 region has 13 residues. Germline V gene lookup returns CDR1 SGHTA and CDR2 FQGNSA. CDR3 sequence (DNA): TGTGCCAGCCAACTTGGAGATTCCTACGAGCAGTACTTC. This sequence encodes CASQLGDSYEQYF.